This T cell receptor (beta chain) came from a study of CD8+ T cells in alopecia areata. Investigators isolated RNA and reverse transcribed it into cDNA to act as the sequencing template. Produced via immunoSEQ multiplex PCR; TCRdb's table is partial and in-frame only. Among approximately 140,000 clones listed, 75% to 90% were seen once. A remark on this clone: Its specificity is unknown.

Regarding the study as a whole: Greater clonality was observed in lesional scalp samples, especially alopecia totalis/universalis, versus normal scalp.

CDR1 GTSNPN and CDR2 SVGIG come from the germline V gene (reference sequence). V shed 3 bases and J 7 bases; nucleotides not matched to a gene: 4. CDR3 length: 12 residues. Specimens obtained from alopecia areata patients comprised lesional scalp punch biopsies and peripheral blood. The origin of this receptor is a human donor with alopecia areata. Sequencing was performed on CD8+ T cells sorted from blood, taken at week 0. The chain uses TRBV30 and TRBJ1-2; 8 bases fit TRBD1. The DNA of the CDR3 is TGTGCCTGGAGGACAGGGGCTGGTGGCTACACCTTC. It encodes CAWRTGAGGYTF.